These T cell receptor beta chains were read from a single sample in a study of tumor and adjacent non-tumor tissue in lung cancer. One entry per CDR3 protein, called by TCRdb with MiXCR from the multiplex PCR reads. The sample holds approximately 140,000 distinct CDR3 sequences, approximately 72% seen once. The sample was lung tumor tissue. These receptors originate from a man aged 55-75 years with small cell lung cancer. The CDR3 runs from the conserved cysteine through the conserved F or W. The D gene is left open where the match is weak.

V	J	D	CDR3
TRBV5-4	TRBJ2-1	NA	CATHDTSSYNEQFF
TRBV6-2/TRBV6-3	TRBJ2-1	TRBD2	CVVNGGVSYNEQFF
TRBV6-1	TRBJ2-1	TRBD2	CARPGLAVPLYYDVQFF
TRBV11-2	TRBJ1-1	NA	CASSLGGHGAFF
TRBV20-1	TRBJ2-5	TRBD2	CNALPETSGFQETQYF
TRBV28	TRBJ1-2	NA	CASRATGFTSGYTF
TRBV11-2	TRBJ2-1	NA	CASSLTGVAGSGVPEFF
TRBV5-1	TRBJ2-5	NA	CASSLSSPETQYF
TRBV12-3/TRBV12-4	TRBJ1-1	TRBD1	CASSVRQGTSDTEAFF
TRBV10-3	TRBJ1-2	NA	CAISNPDRRGDGYTF
TRBV4-2	TRBJ2-5	NA	CASSQEFGRGASQYF
TRBV5-1	TRBJ2-1	NA	CASFNPGLHNEHLF
TRBV6-6	TRBJ2-7	NA	CASSYDPYNSYEQYF
TRBV20-1	TRBJ1-3	NA	CSARDLIGEGSTIYF
TRBV12-3/TRBV12-4	TRBJ1-2	TRBD1	CANSLADRAWGYTF
TRBV6-6	TRBJ2-5	NA	CASSYLGTRETQYF
TRBV10-3	TRBJ2-5	TRBD2	CAISEGLAGSQGTQYF
TRBV5-4	TRBJ1-1	NA	CANSTQENTEAFF
TRBV7-3	TRBJ2-1	TRBD2	CASSSSSGNYNEQFF
TRBV6-1	TRBJ1-2	NA	CASSGTGYGYTF
TRBV11-2	TRBJ2-5	NA	CARSVIGTQEYF
TRBV6-1	TRBJ2-5	NA	CASSEAEIYTQYF
TRBV10-1	TRBJ2-3	TRBD2	CASSDSGRPPGEHYF
TRBV11-2	TRBJ2-3	TRBD2	CASNLGLAGTDTHYF
TRBV6-6	TRBJ1-2	NA	CAGSEAGRYGYTF
TRBV20-1	TRBJ1-2	NA	CRATFEELVDGYTF
TRBV10-2	TRBJ2-7	NA	CASSGSCEQYF
TRBV7-9	TRBJ2-1	TRBD2	CVSSSGLAGEDEQFF
TRBV12-3/TRBV12-4	TRBJ2-1	NA	CASAARGGHNEQFF
TRBV6-2/TRBV6-3	TRBJ2-1	NA	CTSNTGHNNEQFF
TRBV9	TRBJ2-2	NA	CSSSVADTGELFF
TRBV11-2	TRBJ2-3	NA	CASSLGRWTDMQYF